Following are 7 T cell receptor beta chains from one sample sequenced in a study of chemoradiotherapy in HPV16-positive cancers. Using immunoSEQ multiplex PCR, the repertoire was profiled, and TCRdb retains in-frame clones only, with some absent. The sample comprises about 14,000 clones, around nine tenths of which are singletons, and about 4.5% rests with the top ten. The sequences come from tumor tissue, collected from a patient who underwent chemoradiotherapy. The origin of the receptors is a human donor with HPV-associated anogenital cancer.

The chain employs TRBV7-8 and TRBJ1-3; no clear D. CDR3 length: 13 residues. Germline loops: CDR1 SGHVS, CDR2 FQNEAQ. V was cut by 3 bases and J by 4 bases, with 7 bases left in between. The CDR3 DNA is TGTGCCAGCAGCTTTAGCAACGGAAACACCATATATTTT. Amino acid sequence: CASSFSNGNTIYF.

The chain joins TRBV7-9 to TRBJ1-1; D is undetermined. V gave up 1 base and J gave up 1 base, with 19 bases separating them. Germline CDR1 reads SEHNR; CDR2 reads FQNEAQ (reference sequence). The CDR3 runs to 18 residues. The CDR3 region has the DNA TGTGCCAGCAGCTTAGTCGAACGGGTTGAACGGGGGAACACTGAAGCTTTCTTT. It specifies CASSLVERVERGNTEAFF.

J is TRBJ2-1 and V is TRBV18; 7 bases match TRBD1. Germline lookup yields CDR1 KGHSH and CDR2 LQKENI. J gave up 15 bases and V 1 base, and 9 bases lay outside the gene matches. This CDR3 spans 13 amino acids. The CDR3 loop reads CASSPLTLGGMFF. The DNA of the CDR3 is TGTGCCAGCTCACCACTTACGCTAGGGGGCATGTTCTTC.

The chain combines TRBV4-2 with TRBJ1-6; TRBD1 might be the D (6 bases). Trimming shortened V by 0 bases and J by 5 bases, and 11 bases separated the two germline ends. Germline loops: CDR1 LGHNA, CDR2 YNFKEQ. The CDR3 length is 16 residues. DNA of the CDR3: TGTGCCAGCAGCCAAGATTGGACAGTGGATAATTCACCCCTCCACTTT. It yields the protein CASSQDWTVDNSPLHF.

V gene TRBV7-2 combines with J gene TRBJ2-5, with TRBD2 matching over 8 bases. Germline V lookup: CDR1 SGHTA, CDR2 FQGNSA. The CDR3 is 15 amino acids. V trimming: 5 bases; J trimming: 1 base; junction bases outside the gene matches: 6. The CDR3 reads CASSLTSGLQETQYF. CDR3 in DNA: TGTGCCAGCAGCCTTACTAGCGGCCTCCAAGAGACCCAGTACTTC.

This chain uses TRBV6-1 with TRBJ2-4; 9 nucleotides agree with TRBD1. Germline loops: CDR1 MNHNS, CDR2 SASEGT. V was clipped by 7 bases and J by 9 bases; unmatched bases: 13. The CDR3 runs to 15 residues. The CDR3 reads CASTSPQGARGIQYF. In DNA, the CDR3 is TGTGCCAGCACCTCCCCACAGGGGGCTCGTGGCATTCAGTACTTC.

J is TRBJ1-2 and V is TRBV6-6, with D unresolved. The germline gives CDR1 MNHNY, CDR2 SVGAGI (reference sequence). V shed 11 bases and J shed 0 bases, with 16 bases lying between them. This CDR3 region has 14 residues. DNA of the CDR3: TGTGCCGGACGGACGGCACAAGCTAACTATGGCTACACCTTC. Amino acid sequence: CAGRTAQANYGYTF.